One and the same sample provided the 8 T cell receptor beta chains below, sequenced in a study of early T cells in non-severe SARS-CoV-2 infection. TCRdb independently ran MiXCR on the 5' RACE reads; one entry per CDR3 protein. This table has tens of thousands of distinct CDR3 sequences, over 5% appearing once. The sample consisted of whole blood. The receptors shown here come from an adult who was a healthcare worker with PCR-confirmed SARS-CoV-2 infection or an uninfected control (not recorded which).

This clonotype was detected only a few times. The chain joins TRBV12-3 or TRBV12-4 to TRBJ1-2, with 8 positions matching TRBD1. V lost 6 bases, J lost 8 bases, and 14 bases stayed unmatched. The CDR3 extends over 15 amino acids. DNA for the CDR3: TGTGCCAGCAGCCCTTCGGACAGGGAGAATCGAGGCTACACCTTC. This codes for CASSPSDRENRGYTF.

Regarding this clonotype: The CDR3 carries no conserved terminal phenylalanine or tryptophan, so it likely arises from a read error. The chain couples TRBV7-9 to TRBJ2-3; D gene unclear. The V end lost 3 bases, the J end lost 0 bases, and 10 bases lay between the germline ends. Looked up from germline, CDR1 is SEHNR and CDR2 is FQNEAQ (reference sequence). CDR3 length: 15 residues. The CDR3 protein is CASSFTASSTDTQYS. DNA of the CDR3: TGTGCCAGCAGCTTCACAGCGTCTAGCACAGATACGCAGTATTCT.

Ten or more counts support this clonotype. This rearrangement joins TRBV27 to TRBJ2-7; no reliable D call. V lost 5 bases and J 5 bases, leaving 16 bases between the germline ends. The CDR3 consists of 14 residues. Looked up from germline, CDR1 is MNHEY and CDR2 is SMNVEV (reference sequence). CDR3 nucleotide sequence: TGTGCCAGCAGTCACCGGGCCGGGTCCGACGAGCAGTACTTC. Encoded protein: CASSHRAGSDEQYF.

This clonotype was recorded at least ten times. The chain carries TRBV6-6 and TRBJ2-3; 9 positions agree with TRBD2. Germline V CDR1 and CDR2: MNHNY, SVGAGI (reference sequence). The CDR3 runs 14 residues. After removal of 8 bases from V and 2 bases from J, the junction contained 5 bases not matched to a gene. The DNA of the CDR3 is TGTGCCAGCTTAAGCGGGGGGTCCACAGATACGCAGTATTTT. Its translation is CASLSGGSTDTQYF.

This rearrangement joins TRBV3-1 to TRBJ2-1, with D possibly being TRBD2 (5 bases). This CDR3 is built from 18 residues. Germline assignment: CDR1 LGHDT and CDR2 YNNKEL (reference sequence). Trimming left V 4 bases short and J 4 bases short, with 23 bases between. In DNA form, the CDR3 reads TGTGCCAGCAGCCCCAGTCGACTACCGAGGAAGGGATACAATGAGCAGTTCTTC. Translated: CASSPSRLPRKGYNEQFF.

This clonotype was seen ten or more times. CDR3 in amino acids: CSARGTGEVYTIYF. CDR3 bases: TGCAGTGCTAGAGGGACAGGGGAGGTTTACACCATATATTTT. The chain joins TRBV20-1 to TRBJ1-3; 9 bases line up with TRBD1. V shed 1 base and J 8 bases; nucleotides not matched to a gene: 6. There are 14 residues in the CDR3. Germline loops: CDR1 DFQATT, CDR2 SNEGSKA (reference sequence).

This clonotype was recorded at least ten times. This chain uses TRBV6-1 with TRBJ2-1; 8 bases line up with TRBD1. V shed 10 bases, J shed 12 bases, and the junction held 8 bases outside the gene matches. CDR1 MNHNS and CDR2 SASEGT come from the germline V gene. The CDR3 runs 11 residues. CDR3 protein: CATTGGEGQFF. In DNA form, the CDR3 reads TGTGCCACCACAGGGGGAGAGGGGCAGTTCTTC.

This clonotype was seen repeatedly, ten times or more. The rearrangement uses TRBV3-1 and TRBJ1-5; no definite D call. This CDR3 contains 15 residues. Germline-derived CDR1 and CDR2 are LGHDT and YNNKEL (reference sequence). Trimming shortened V by 0 bases and J by 0 bases, and 6 bases separated the two germline ends. CDR3 region: CASSQDQYSNQPQHF. The CDR3 nucleotides are TGTGCCAGCAGCCAAGATCAGTATAGCAATCAGCCCCAGCATTTT.